Below, 27 T cell receptor beta chains from the same sample are listed, as sequenced in a study of molecular identifiers for immune sequencing clone quantification. TCRdb passed the PCR reads through MiXCR, listing each CDR3 protein once. The repertoire holds about 300,000 distinct CDR3 sequences, with about 20% as singletons. Sequencing was performed on naive CD8+ T cells from blood, with Jurkat cell RNA spiked in. Noted subset: FACS-sorted CD8+CD4-CCR7+CD45RA+ naive T cells. The receptors originated from a human donor in good health. Some libraries in this study had Jurkat cell RNA spiked in.

This clonotype was observed a handful of times. The final CDR3 position lacks the conserved phenylalanine or tryptophan, pointing to a likely read error. The V call is TRBV4-1, the J call TRBJ2-1; 7 bases are shared with TRBD1. V was pared by 1 base and J by 5 bases, with 5 bases of the junction left unmatched. Germline values: CDR1 MGHRA, CDR2 YSYEKL. The CDR3 length is 15 residues. CDR3 nucleotides: TGCGCCAGCAGCCAAGGACCCGGGACAGACAATGAGCAGTTCTTA. Translation: CASSQGPGTDNEQFL.

The sample holds a few counts of this clonotype. This rearrangement joins TRBV20-1 to TRBJ2-1, with TRBD2 as a possible D gene (5 bases). The CDR3 is 14 amino acids. CDR1 is DFQATT and CDR2 is SNEGSKA in the germline V gene (reference sequence). V shed 5 bases and J shed 8 bases, with 19 bases lying between them. CDR3 amino acids: CSAPKDLMVYEQFF. For the CDR3, the DNA is TGCAGTGCTCCAAAGGACTTAATGGTCTATGAGCAGTTCTTC.

This clonotype was detected ten times or more. The chain employs TRBV24-1 and TRBJ2-2; D uncertain. V lost 4 bases to trimming and J lost 7 bases, with 9 bases between them. Per the germline V gene, CDR1 is KGHDR and CDR2 is SFDVKD. The length of the CDR3 is 13 residues. The chain's CDR3 is CATSEVFGGELFF. The CDR3 nucleotides read TGTGCCACCAGTGAAGTGTTTGGCGGGGAGCTGTTTTTT.

This clonotype was detected many times. This chain uses TRBV6-5 with TRBJ2-3; 8 nucleotides match TRBD2. Germline-derived CDR1 and CDR2 are MNHEY and SVGAGI. J gave up 6 bases and V 5 bases, and 7 bases lay outside the gene matches. This CDR3 region has 14 residues. CDR3 in amino acids: CASSDGLASDTQYF. DNA of the CDR3: TGTGCCAGCAGTGATGGACTAGCTTCTGATACGCAGTATTTT.

This clonotype was found many times. The rearrangement uses TRBV20-1 and TRBJ2-7; TRBD2 agrees at 12 bases. J lost 3 bases, V lost 1 base, and 4 bases had no gene match. The CDR3 has 15 amino acids. The germline V gene has CDR1 DFQATT and CDR2 SNEGSKA (reference sequence). The CDR3 bases are TGCAGTGCTAGAGTAATGACTAGCGGGAGCTACGAGCAGTACTTC. Protein sequence: CSARVMTSGSYEQYF.

Only a few counts were recorded for this clonotype. The chain employs TRBV4-3 and TRBJ2-7; D is perhaps TRBD1 or TRBD2 (5 bases each). The CDR3 runs 16 residues. The germline gives CDR1 LGHNA, CDR2 YSLEER. Trimming left V 3 bases short and J 6 bases short, with 21 bases between. CDR3 nucleotides: TGCGCCAGCAGCCAGGGGCGCGGAGGTCCTCGGGCCGAGCAGTACTTC. Protein sequence: CASSQGRGGPRAEQYF.

This clonotype has a handful of counts. CDR3 nucleotide sequence: TGCGCCAGCAGCCCGATAGCGGGAGTCTACAATGAGCAGTTCTTC. Translation: CASSPIAGVYNEQFF. The chain carries TRBV4-1 and TRBJ2-1, with 9 bases fitting TRBD2. This CDR3 is built from 15 residues. V lost 4 bases to trimming and J lost 3 bases; unmatched junction nucleotides: 4. Germline V gene lookup returns CDR1 MGHRA and CDR2 YSYEKL.

This clonotype was observed a single time. This chain connects TRBV11-3 to TRBJ2-5; the match to TRBD1 covers 7 bases. Trimming removed 4 bases from V and 5 bases from J; junction bases left unmatched: 10. The CDR3 contains 15 residues. Germline V gives CDR1 SGHNT, CDR2 YENEEA. The CDR3 protein is CASSSRQGSWETQYF. The DNA of the CDR3 is TGTGCCAGCAGCTCCCGACAGGGATCGTGGGAGACCCAGTACTTC.

As concerns this clonotype: Just one base apart from a much larger clone, this may be a read error. Because the CDR3 is missing its conserved closing phenylalanine or tryptophan, this is likely a read error. The chain recombines TRBV20-1 with TRBJ1-1; no reliable D call. V was shortened by 2 bases and J by 3 bases, with 10 bases between the two germline ends. This CDR3 has 13 amino acids. The germline gives CDR1 DFQATT, CDR2 SNEGSKA (reference sequence). CDR3 in DNA: TGCAGTGCTAGACCTATCACAGACACTGAAGCTTTCCTT. Translated: CSARPITDTEAFL.

About this clonotype itself: This sequence may be a read error, since a much larger clone differs from it by one base. The J gene is TRBJ2-7, the V gene TRBV23-1; no reliable D call. TRBV23-1 is assigned to the ORF class and has an uncertain function. The CDR3 totals 14 residues. In DNA, the CDR3 is TGCGCCAGCAGTCAAAGGGCAGAAACCTACGGGCAGTACTTC. Translation gives CASSQRAETYGQYF.

This clonotype was counted many times. V usage is TRBV6-6 and J usage is TRBJ2-1; the D gene is possibly TRBD2 (6 bases). The germline V and J ends were trimmed by 0 bases and 0 bases, with 12 bases remaining between them. CDR3 size: 17 residues. Germline assignment: CDR1 MNHNY and CDR2 SVGAGI (reference sequence). CDR3 loop: CASSYSPRESSYNEQFF. DNA for the CDR3: TGTGCCAGCAGTTACTCCCCCCGGGAGAGCTCCTACAATGAGCAGTTCTTC.

The table lists this clonotype with many counts. This chain uses TRBV5-1 with TRBJ1-1; D may be TRBD1 (6 bases). The CDR3 is made up of 14 amino acids. CDR1 is SGHRS, CDR2 YFSETQ, per germline. Trimming took 0 bases from V and 3 from J, leaving 9 bases between them. The CDR3: CASSLVRGHTEAFF. The CDR3 nucleotides read TGCGCCAGCAGCTTGGTTCGGGGGCACACTGAAGCTTTCTTT.

Ten or more counts support this clonotype. The V gene is TRBV7-6, the J gene TRBJ2-7; D is uncertain. The CDR3 consists of 11 residues. V was clipped by 1 base and J by 7 bases, with 5 bases between them. CDR1 SGHVS and CDR2 FNYEAQ come from the germline V gene. The DNA of the CDR3 is TGTGCCAGCAGCTTAGGCGTGGAGCAGTACTTC. This codes for CASSLGVEQYF.

This clonotype was found many times. The chain employs TRBV6-2 or TRBV6-3 and TRBJ2-5; D unclear. The V and J ends lost 1 base and 1 base respectively, with 4 bases between them. Per germline, CDR1 MNHEY and CDR2 SVGEGT. The length of the CDR3 is 13 residues. This CDR3 is CASSYFTQETQYF. The CDR3 DNA is TGTGCCAGCAGTTACTTTACCCAAGAGACCCAGTACTTC.

This clonotype was detected many times. This rearrangement joins TRBV2 to TRBJ1-1; D may be TRBD1 (5 bases). V lost 4 bases to trimming and J lost 1 base, with 7 bases between them. Germline V gene lookup returns CDR1 SNHLY and CDR2 FYNNEI. This CDR3 spans 13 amino acids. This CDR3 is CASSVQGNTEAFF. The CDR3 DNA follows: TGTGCCAGCAGTGTTCAGGGGAACACTGAAGCTTTCTTT.

The table lists this clonotype with many counts. This rearrangement joins TRBV7-6 to TRBJ2-7; D is possibly TRBD2 (6 bases). The V gene lost 5 bases and the J gene lost 0 bases, with 14 bases spanning the gap. CDR1 and CDR2 (germline): SGHVS, FNYEAQ. The CDR3 runs to 15 residues. The CDR3 region is CASSAGGLTSYEQYF. DNA for the CDR3: TGTGCCAGCAGCGCCGGGGGACTTACCTCCTACGAGCAGTACTTC.

The chain has TRBV27 and TRBJ2-7; 11 nucleotides agree with TRBD2. This CDR3 region has 14 residues. The germline V gene encodes CDR1 MNHEY and CDR2 SMNVEV (reference sequence). V trimming: 5 bases; J trimming: 6 bases; junction bases outside the gene matches: 6. The CDR3 nucleotides are TGTGCCAGCAGTGTGACTAGCGGGATGGGCGAGCAGTACTTC. This encodes CASSVTSGMGEQYF.

This clonotype was observed many times. V usage is TRBV25-1 and J usage is TRBJ1-1; D is ambiguous. Germline V gene data show CDR1 as MGHDK and CDR2 as SYGVNS. The CDR3 extends over 15 amino acids. The germline V and J ends were trimmed by 7 bases and 0 bases, with 15 bases remaining between them. The CDR3 region has the DNA TGTGCCAGCATAGGCGGAAGGGAACTGAACACTGAAGCTTTCTTT. It translates to CASIGGRELNTEAFF.

This clonotype has at least ten counts. This chain links TRBV6-1 with TRBJ1-1; possibly TRBD1 for D (5 bases). The germline V gene has CDR1 MNHNS and CDR2 SASEGT. Trimming left V 7 bases short and J 4 bases short, with 13 bases between. CDR3 length equals 13 residues. The CDR3: CASTDRGGTEAFF. The CDR3 nucleotides read TGTGCCAGCACCGACAGAGGTGGCACTGAAGCTTTCTTT.

Many counts were recorded for this clonotype. The CDR3 loop is CSAESGRRDSTDTQYF. The CDR3, as DNA: TGCAGTGCTGAGAGCGGGAGGAGGGATAGCACAGATACGCAGTATTTT. The chain links TRBV20-1 to TRBJ2-3; TRBD2 aligns across 9 bases. Germline trimming cut 5 bases from V and 0 bases from J; bases unmatched to any gene: 9. The CDR3 loop spans 16 amino acids. Germline CDR1 reads DFQATT; CDR2 reads SNEGSKA (reference sequence).

This clonotype occurred many times. The V gene is TRBV5-1, the J gene TRBJ2-5, with D perhaps TRBD2 (6 bases). The V gene's germline CDR1 is SGHRS and CDR2 YFSETQ. With 2 bases removed from V and 5 bases from J, the gap between germline ends came to 13 bases. The CDR3 extends over 14 amino acids. In DNA, the CDR3 is TGCGCCAGCAGCTTCAGACTAGTTACGGAGACCCAGTACTTC. Its protein product is CASSFRLVTETQYF.

For this clonotype: This could be a read error, since a much larger clone is one nucleotide away. The gene calls are TRBV6-1 and TRBJ2-7; D is perhaps TRBD1 (6 bases). Germline values: CDR1 MNHNS, CDR2 SASEGT. The CDR3 loop spans 12 amino acids. DNA of the CDR3: TGTGCCAGCAGAATACAGGGTGTCGAGCAGTGCTTC. It specifies CASRIQGVEQCF.

This clonotype was observed at least ten times. This chain links TRBV14 with TRBJ2-2; no clear D. With 2 bases removed from V and 4 bases from J, the gap between germline ends came to 8 bases. This CDR3 has 14 residues. The germline V gene has CDR1 SGHDN and CDR2 FVKESK. The CDR3 bases are TGTGCCAGCAGCCAATGGCAGGTCACCGGGGAGCTGTTTTTT. Encoded protein: CASSQWQVTGELFF.

This clonotype came up many times. The V and J genes are TRBV9 and TRBJ2-2; D call uncertain. V lost 4 bases, J lost 2 bases, and 6 bases lay in between. CDR1 and CDR2 (germline): SGDLS, YYNGEE. This CDR3 is built from 13 residues. Here the CDR3 reads CASSNTNTGELFF. The CDR3 DNA reads TGTGCCAGCAGCAACACTAACACCGGGGAGCTGTTTTTT.

This clonotype was counted ten times or more. V and J are TRBV15 and TRBJ2-7; perhaps TRBD2 as D (5 bases). This CDR3 is 14 amino acids long. Germline V CDR1 and CDR2: LNHNV, YYDKDF (reference sequence). The V gene lost 0 bases and the J gene lost 0 bases, with 6 bases spanning the gap. As DNA, the CDR3 is TGTGCCACCAGCAGAGAAGGGAGCTCCTACGAGCAGTACTTC. Amino acids: CATSREGSSYEQYF. The variable domain in full, with the rest retrieved from reference TRBV15 and TRBJ2-7, is DAMVIQNPRYQVTQFGKPVTLSCSQTLNHNVMYWYQQKSSQAPKLLFHYYDKDFNNEADTPDNFQSRRPNTSFCFLDIRSPGLGDTAMYLCATSREGSSYEQYFGPGTRLTVT.

Regarding this clonotype: This may be a read error: a much more frequent sequence differs by one nucleotide. The J gene is TRBJ2-1, the V gene TRBV5-1; D perhaps matches TRBD2 (5 bases). Germline assignment: CDR1 SGHRS and CDR2 YFSETQ. The CDR3 has 12 amino acids. The CDR3 DNA is TGCGCCGGCAGCTTGGGTAGCGATGAGCAGTTCTTC. Translating it yields CAGSLGSDEQFF. The full variable domain, its missing parts supplied by reference TRBV5-1 and TRBJ2-1, is KAGVTQTPRYLIKTRGQQVTLSCSPISGHRSVSWYQQTPGQGLQFLFEYFSETQRNKGNFPGRFSGRQFSNSRSEMNVSTLELGDSALYLCAGSLGSDEQFFGPGTRLTVL.

This clonotype was counted ten times or more. This chain joins TRBV7-2 and TRBJ2-5, with 7 nucleotides matching TRBD1. Germline CDR1 is SGHTA and CDR2 is FQGNSA. This CDR3 is built from 14 residues. V trimming: 5 bases; J trimming: 0 bases; junction bases outside the gene matches: 3. CDR3: CASSPGQDQETQYF. CDR3 bases: TGTGCCAGCAGCCCAGGACAGGACCAAGAGACCCAGTACTTC.